These 19 T cell receptor beta chains came from one sample sequenced in a study of T cells in Graves' hyperthyroidism and ophthalmopathy. What was amplified from RNA transcripts were TCR beta CDR3 regions. Researchers ran a first-round RT-PCR on the TCR CDR3 using the HTBI primer set. TCRdb processed the multiplex PCR reads anew with MiXCR; each CDR3 protein has one entry. The repertoire holds about 740,000 distinct CDR3 sequences, with 12% to 15% as singletons. The sequencing sample was made of blood. Source of these receptors: a woman aged 18-29 years with Graves' hyperthyroidism.

This clonotype turned up a few times. The chain links TRBV28 to TRBJ2-7; D is uncertain. The V and J ends lost 4 bases and 5 bases respectively, with 12 bases between them. Germline values: CDR1 MDHEN, CDR2 SYDVKM. The CDR3 consists of 13 residues. The CDR3 reads CASSSSGIHEQYF. DNA of the CDR3: TGTGCCAGCAGTTCTTCTGGGATCCACGAGCAGTACTTC.

This clonotype occurred a few times. The chain combines TRBV2 with TRBJ1-2, with a possible D match to TRBD1 (5 bases). This CDR3 has 14 amino acids. Between the trimmed V and J ends, which lost 7 bases and 8 bases, there was a span of 20 bases. Per germline, CDR1 SNHLY and CDR2 FYNNEI. For the CDR3, the DNA is TGTGCCAGCACGGGGCAGGGAATTACGACGGGCTACACCTTC. Translation: CASTGQGITTGYTF.

This clonotype appeared a few times. The rearrangement links TRBV7-9 to TRBJ2-5; unclear D gene. This CDR3 contains 16 residues. V was clipped by 5 bases and J by 2 bases, with 18 bases between them. Germline loops: CDR1 SEHNR, CDR2 FQNEAQ (reference sequence). DNA for the CDR3: TGTGCCAGCAGCCCCCCTATATACGGCCCGCAAGAGACCCAGTACTTC. It yields the protein CASSPPIYGPQETQYF.

This clonotype was found many times. The chain combines TRBV2 with TRBJ2-3; the match to TRBD1 covers 8 bases. J lost 1 base, V lost 3 bases, and 0 bases had no gene match. In germline, CDR1 is SNHLY, CDR2 FYNNEI. CDR3 size: 14 residues. CDR3 protein: CASSDRGRTDTQYF. The CDR3 DNA sequence: TGTGCCAGCAGTGACAGGGGGCGCACAGATACGCAGTATTTT.

The J gene is TRBJ2-1, the V gene TRBV7-3; 15 nucleotides agree with TRBD2. The V gene's germline CDR1 is SGHTA and CDR2 FQGTGA. This CDR3 has 17 amino acids. V lost 1 base and J lost 12; bases outside the gene matches: 10. CDR3 residues: CASSLSWTSGRAGGQFF. CDR3 DNA: TGTGCCAGCAGCTTAAGTTGGACTAGCGGGAGGGCCGGGGGGCAGTTCTTC.

This clonotype was detected ten times or more. The chain uses TRBV27 and TRBJ2-1; maybe TRBD2 (6 bases). CDR1 is MNHEY and CDR2 is SMNVEV in the germline V gene (reference sequence). V was clipped by 6 bases and J by 0 bases, with 12 bases between them. The CDR3 is 15 amino acids. CDR3 in amino acids: CASRAGGSSYNEQFF. The DNA for the CDR3 is TGTGCCAGCAGGGCCGGGGGAAGCTCCTACAATGAGCAGTTCTTC.

The V call is TRBV5-4, the J call TRBJ1-5; D unclear. CDR1 is SGHNT and CDR2 is YYREEE in the germline V gene (reference sequence). The V end lost 0 bases, the J end lost 2 bases, and 15 bases lay between the germline ends. The CDR3 is 17 residues long. CDR3 nucleotide sequence: TGTGCCAGCAGCTTGGTAAAAATTGCAGCTGGCAATCAGCCCCAGCATTTT. Its protein is CASSLVKIAAGNQPQHF. The complete variable domain, with remaining parts taken from reference TRBV5-4 and TRBJ1-5, reads ETGVTQSPTHLIKTRGQQVTLRCSSQSGHNTVSWYQQALGQGPQFIFQYYREEENGRGNFPPRFSGLQFPNYSSELNVNALELDDSALYLCASSLVKIAAGNQPQHFGDGTRLSIL.

This clonotype was seen only a few times. The gene calls are TRBV28 and TRBJ2-5; D might be TRBD2 (6 bases). CDR3 length: 12 residues. V lost 10 bases to trimming and J lost 5 bases, with 14 bases between them. Germline values: CDR1 MDHEN, CDR2 SYDVKM. This CDR3 reads CATLGGWETQYF. Written as DNA, the CDR3 is TGTGCCACTCTCGGAGGGTGGGAGACCCAGTACTTC. The full variable domain, in which reference TRBV28 and TRBJ2-5 provide the parts outside the CDR3, is DVKVTQSSRYLVKRTGEKVFLECVQDMDHENMFWYRQDPGLGLRLIYFSYDVKMKEKGDIPEGYSVSREKKERFSLILESASTNQTSMYLCATLGGWETQYFGPGTRLLVL.

The sample holds many counts of this clonotype. The rearrangement links TRBV7-2 to TRBJ2-3; perhaps TRBD2 as D (5 bases). The CDR3 is 14 residues long. Per germline, CDR1 SGHTA and CDR2 FQGNSA. Trimming shortened V by 6 bases and J by 0 bases, and 10 bases separated the two germline ends. The CDR3 sequence is CASSHGGSTDTQYF. The CDR3 region has the DNA TGTGCCAGCAGTCATGGCGGGAGCACAGATACGCAGTATTTT.

V gene TRBV7-9 combines with J gene TRBJ2-2, with no clear D. The CDR3 is made up of 15 amino acids. Trimming stripped 0 bases from V and 1 base from J, with 6 bases between. Germline V lookup: CDR1 SEHNR, CDR2 FQNEAQ (reference sequence). For the CDR3, the DNA is TGTGCCAGCAGCTTAGCGCTTGGGAACACCGGGGAGCTGTTTTTT. Translation gives CASSLALGNTGELFF.

The chain uses TRBV12-3 or TRBV12-4 and TRBJ2-2; 9 bases align to TRBD2. With V trimmed by 3 bases and J by 0 bases, 11 bases remained unmatched. There are 19 residues in the CDR3. CDR3 sequence: CASSFRGVAGGPNTGELFF. The CDR3 DNA follows: TGTGCCAGCAGTTTTAGAGGCGTTGCGGGAGGGCCGAACACCGGGGAGCTGTTTTTT.

This clonotype was detected many times. This chain joins TRBV10-1 and TRBJ2-2, with 8 bases lining up with TRBD1. CDR1 is WNHNN, CDR2 SYGVQD, per germline (reference sequence). V was pared by 5 bases and J by 1 base, with 3 bases of the junction left unmatched. The CDR3 length is 15 residues. The DNA of the CDR3 is TGCGCCAGCAGTCAGGGGGCGAAGAACACCGGGGAGCTGTTTTTT. The encoded protein is CASSQGAKNTGELFF.

In this sample, this clonotype turned up a few times. The chain uses TRBV6-5 and TRBJ2-2, with TRBD2 matching 12 bases. J gave up 4 bases and V 0 bases, and 6 bases lay outside the gene matches. Looked up from germline, CDR1 is MNHEY and CDR2 is SVGAGI. The CDR3 extends over 18 amino acids. The CDR3 DNA is TGTGCCAGCAGTTACTCGACTAGCGGGAGTTCGGGCACCGGGGAGCTGTTTTTT. It codes for CASSYSTSGSSGTGELFF.

This rearrangement joins TRBV6-1 to TRBJ2-7, with 9 bases fitting TRBD1. Germline-derived CDR1 and CDR2 are MNHNS and SASEGT. This CDR3 comprises 17 residues. J lost 3 bases, V lost 6 bases, and 15 bases had no gene match. In nucleotides, the CDR3 is TGTGCCAGCAGGCCGCTAATCGGGGACAGGGCTTACTACGAGCAGTACTTC. Protein: CASRPLIGDRAYYEQYF.

The table lists this clonotype with a few counts. The chain combines TRBV7-8 with TRBJ2-7; unclear D gene. CDR1 and CDR2 (germline): SGHVS, FQNEAQ. The CDR3 consists of 12 residues. Deletions cut 4 bases from V and 6 bases from J, with 10 bases between. CDR3 amino acids: CASSSITPEQYF. CDR3 DNA: TGTGCCAGCAGCTCCATTACTCCCGAGCAGTACTTC.

V is TRBV28 and J is TRBJ2-1; no firm D call. The V end was cut by 4 bases, the J end by 8 bases, with 24 bases between. The CDR3 contains 17 residues. The V gene's germline CDR1 is MDHEN and CDR2 SYDVKM. CDR3 bases: TGTGCCAGCAGTTACCCCCTCGGCATCCTACATCGAGATGAGCAGTTCTTC. Its protein product is CASSYPLGILHRDEQFF. Using reference TRBV28 and TRBJ2-1 for the parts outside the CDR3, the full variable domain is DVKVTQSSRYLVKRTGEKVFLECVQDMDHENMFWYRQDPGLGLRLIYFSYDVKMKEKGDIPEGYSVSREKKERFSLILESASTNQTSMYLCASSYPLGILHRDEQFFGPGTRLTVL.

To note about this clonotype: A much larger clone sits a single nucleotide away, making a read error possible. CDR3 residues: CASGSLRASGRDNEQFF. The CDR3 coding sequence is TGTGCCAGCGGTTCCCTTCGAGCTAGCGGGAGGGACAATGAGCAGTTCTTC. V is TRBV12-3 or TRBV12-4 and J is TRBJ2-1, with TRBD2 matching 12 bases. V was clipped by 8 bases and J by 5 bases; unmatched bases: 13. The CDR3 runs 17 residues.

CDR3 nucleotides: TGTGCCAGCAGCTTAATGGCCGGCAGGGGGGGTTTATCCTACAATGAGCAGTTCTTC. This sequence encodes CASSLMAGRGGLSYNEQFF. This chain connects TRBV7-2 to TRBJ2-1, with D perhaps matching TRBD1 or TRBD2 (7 bases each). The CDR3 is 19 residues long. The germline V gene encodes CDR1 SGHTA and CDR2 FQGNSA. V shed 2 bases and J shed 1 base, with 21 bases lying between them.

The V call is TRBV12-3 or TRBV12-4, the J call TRBJ1-6; possibly TRBD1 for D (5 bases). There are 15 residues in the CDR3. Between the trimmed V and J ends, which lost 6 bases and 5 bases, there was a span of 14 bases. The CDR3 nucleotides read TGTGCCAGCAGGCGGAACACAGGAGATAATTCACCCCTCCACTTT. It specifies CASRRNTGDNSPLHF.